These 27 T cell receptor beta chains came from one sample sequenced in a study of blood T cell repertoires in COVID-19. TCRdb keeps only in-frame clones here, not all; method: immunoSEQ multiplex PCR. The data contain about 250,000 clones, about nine tenths of them singletons. Sequences were obtained from PBMCs or T cells enriched from blood (not recorded which). The receptors come from a man in his forties or fifties who had recovered from COVID-19.

This chain uses TRBV14 with TRBJ1-6, with no clear D. The germline V and J ends were trimmed by 3 bases and 7 bases, with 13 bases remaining between them. CDR1 and CDR2 from the germline V gene are SGHDN and FVKESK. This CDR3 contains 15 residues. CDR3 in DNA: TGTGCCAGCAGCCAGTTTGGCCAGACAAATTCACCCCTCCACTTT. Translation gives CASSQFGQTNSPLHF. The variable domain in full, completed from reference TRBV14 and TRBJ1-6, reads EAGVTQFPSHSVIEKGQTVTLRCDPISGHDNLYWYRRVMGKEIKFLLHFVKESKQDESGMPNNRFLAERTGGTYSTLKVQPAELEDSGVYFCASSQFGQTNSPLHFGNGTRLTVT.

The V and J genes are TRBV18 and TRBJ2-1; D perhaps matches TRBD2 (5 bases). Germline V gives CDR1 KGHSH, CDR2 LQKENI. This CDR3 region has 17 residues. Between the trimmed V and J ends, which lost 5 bases and 6 bases, there was a span of 23 bases. CDR3 nucleotide sequence: TGTGCCAGCTCAAAATTCTTGGCGGGCAACGGAGGCAATGAGCAGTTCTTC. Protein product: CASSKFLAGNGGNEQFF.

V and J are TRBV12-3 or TRBV12-4 and TRBJ1-6; 7 bases align to TRBD1. This CDR3 contains 13 residues. Unmatched junction bases numbered 8, after V lost 6 bases and J lost 12 bases. The CDR3 is CASSARDRVPLHF. The CDR3 DNA sequence: TGTGCCAGCAGCGCCCGGGACAGAGTACCCCTCCACTTT.

The CDR3 here is CASSPEEGTAFF. For the CDR3, the DNA is TGTGCCAGCTCACCTGAGGAAGGTACAGCTTTCTTT. This chain uses TRBV18 with TRBJ1-1; D remains ambiguous. Between the trimmed V and J ends, which lost 3 bases and 10 bases, there was a span of 12 bases. Germline assignment: CDR1 KGHSH and CDR2 LQKENI. The CDR3 is 12 residues long. Full variable domain (remainder filled in from reference TRBV18 and TRBJ1-1): NAGVMQNPRHLVRRRGQEARLRCSPMKGHSHVYWYRQLPEEGLKFMVYLQKENIIDESGMPKERFSAEFPKEGPSILRIQQVVRGDSAAYFCASSPEEGTAFFGQGTRLTVV.

This clone was seen only once. The chain's CDR3 is CASSLSNQGNQPQHF. CDR3 sequence (DNA): TGTGCCAGCAGTTTATCGAATCAGGGCAATCAGCCCCAGCATTTT. The genes are TRBV27 and TRBJ1-5, with D unresolved. Germline loops: CDR1 MNHEY, CDR2 SMNVEV (reference sequence). The CDR3 is 15 residues long. Deletions cut 0 bases from V and 2 bases from J, with 8 bases between.

This chain links TRBV30 with TRBJ2-4; D is perhaps TRBD2 (6 bases). Germline V CDR1 and CDR2: GTSNPN, SVGIG (reference sequence). The CDR3 sequence is 16 residues long. Between the trimmed V and J ends, which lost 0 bases and 7 bases, there was a span of 19 bases. The CDR3 protein is CAWSVLGGYAENIQYF. CDR3 bases: TGTGCCTGGAGTGTACTGGGGGGTTATGCGGAGAACATTCAGTACTTC.

The V call is TRBV9, the J call TRBJ1-5; TRBD1 agrees at 9 bases. The CDR3 has 17 amino acids. J was trimmed by 2 bases and V by 0 bases; bases with no gene match: 6. CDR1 is SGDLS, CDR2 YYNGEE, per germline. The CDR3 reads CASSVDSGTGRNQPQHF. CDR3 nucleotides: TGTGCCAGCAGCGTAGACTCCGGGACAGGGCGCAATCAGCCCCAGCATTTT.

The genes are TRBV7-6 and TRBJ1-4; no definite D call. From germline, CDR1 is SGHVS and CDR2 FNYEAQ. CDR3 length equals 14 residues. V gave up 5 bases and J gave up 5 bases, with 12 bases separating them. Written as DNA, the CDR3 is TGTGCCAGCAGCCCTGGGGAGGCCAATGAAAAACTGTTTTTT. Translating gives CASSPGEANEKLFF.

This clone was picked up a small number of times. V usage is TRBV7-3 and J usage is TRBJ2-2; D is possibly TRBD1 (5 bases). V lost 1 base to trimming and J lost 7 bases, with 16 bases between them. This CDR3 region has 16 residues. The germline gives CDR1 SGHTA, CDR2 FQGTGA. The CDR3 nucleotides are TGTGCCAGCAGCTTAAACCCCTCAGGGAACGGCGGGGAGCTGTTTTTT. It translates to CASSLNPSGNGGELFF.

J is TRBJ2-7 and V is TRBV7-2; D not certain. The CDR3 runs to 14 residues. Trimming took off 2 bases at V and 3 bases at J, with 11 bases between the two ends. Germline V lookup: CDR1 SGHTA, CDR2 FQGNSA. CDR3 nucleotides: TGTGCCAGCAGCTTACTTGGGCAGAGCTACGAGCAGTACTTC. Encoded protein: CASSLLGQSYEQYF.

V usage is TRBV7-2 and J usage is TRBJ2-5; D possibly corresponds to TRBD2 (6 bases). Per the germline V gene, CDR1 is SGHTA and CDR2 is FQGNSA. This CDR3 is 13 amino acids long. V lost 6 bases and J lost 5, with 13 bases in between. The CDR3 DNA reads as TGTGCCAGCAGAGGAGGGGATGGGGAGACCCAGTACTTC. It translates to CASRGGDGETQYF. The full variable domain, rest sourced from reference TRBV7-2 and TRBJ2-5, is GAGVSQSPSNKVTEKGKDVELRCDPISGHTALYWYRQSLGQGLEFLIYFQGNSAPDKSGLPSDRFSAERTGGSVSTLTIQRTQQEDSAVYLCASRGGDGETQYFGPGTRLLVL.

In the case of this clone: The junction does not match germline at one end; this may be a read error. The rearrangement links TRBV4-1 to TRBJ2-3; TRBD2 is a possible D gene (5 bases). The CDR3 covers 17 residues. Germline values: CDR1 MGHRA, CDR2 YSYEKL. This CDR3 reads CASSQDPVSGYTDTQYF. The CDR3 region has the DNA TGCGCCAGTAGCCAAGACCCGGTGAGCGGTTACACAGATACGCAGTATTTT.

The J gene is TRBJ2-3, the V gene TRBV4-1; perhaps TRBD2 as D (5 bases). The CDR3 runs 16 residues. Germline-derived CDR1 and CDR2 are MGHRA and YSYEKL. The ends were cut back, 1 base at V and 3 bases at J, with 14 bases in the middle. The CDR3 spells CASSQGERRSTDTQYF. DNA for the CDR3: TGCGCCAGCAGCCAAGGGGAAAGGAGGTCTACAGATACGCAGTATTTT.

V is TRBV23-1 and J is TRBJ2-1, with D perhaps TRBD1 (7 bases). TRBV23-1 carries the ORF label, with uncertain function. CDR3 length: 16 residues. V gave up 0 bases and J gave up 7 bases, with 16 bases separating them. The chain's CDR3 is CASSQSARGDSNEQFF. CDR3 nucleotide sequence: TGCGCCAGCAGTCAATCCGCCAGGGGGGATTCGAATGAGCAGTTCTTC.

The table lists this clone with a few counts. The chain combines TRBV13 with TRBJ1-4, with 9 nucleotides matching TRBD1. This CDR3 region has 16 residues. After removal of 5 bases from V and 3 bases from J, the junction contained 7 bases not matched to a gene. CDR1 is PRHDT and CDR2 is FYEKMQ in the germline V gene (reference sequence). The chain's CDR3 is CASSTGQGIANEKLFF. Here the CDR3 DNA reads TGTGCCAGCAGCACGGGACAGGGAATCGCTAATGAAAAACTGTTTTTT.

The J gene is TRBJ2-6, the V gene TRBV10-3; D may be TRBD2 (5 bases). Germline CDR1 reads ENHRY; CDR2 reads SYGVKD. The CDR3 sequence is 17 residues long. The V and J ends lost 4 bases and 0 bases respectively, with 13 bases between them. The CDR3 DNA sequence: TGTGCCATCAGTGGGGCGGACTCCCACTCTGGGGCCAACGTCCTGACTTTC. It specifies CAISGADSHSGANVLTF.

V usage is TRBV3-1 (or the pseudogene TRBV3-2) and J usage is TRBJ1-2, with a tentative D call TRBD1 (5 bases). Germline values: CDR1 LGHDT, CDR2 YNNKEL (reference sequence). This CDR3 has 12 residues. Trimming removed 1 base at V and 8 bases at J, with 8 bases between. CDR3 amino acids: CASSQGQKGYTF. In nucleotides, the CDR3 is TGTGCCAGCAGCCAAGGACAGAAAGGCTACACCTTC.

The gene calls are TRBV11-3 and TRBJ2-5, with 9 bases matching TRBD2. CDR3 length: 16 amino acids. Germline V gene lookup returns CDR1 SGHNT and CDR2 YENEEA. V dropped 5 bases and J dropped 0; count of bases not matched to a gene: 7. In nucleotides, the CDR3 is TGTGCCAGCAGCGGCGGGGGGGCCAGTGACCAAGAGACCCAGTACTTC. It encodes CASSGGGASDQETQYF.

This chain links TRBV29-1 with TRBJ1-2; TRBD1 matches at 9 bases. Per the germline V gene, CDR1 is SQVTM and CDR2 is ANQGSEA. The CDR3 has 13 amino acids. Germline trimming cut 1 base from V and 7 bases from J; bases unmatched to any gene: 4. The CDR3 protein is CSVEATGGGGYTF. In DNA, the CDR3 is TGCAGCGTTGAAGCCACAGGGGGCGGTGGCTACACCTTC.

The CDR3 here is CASSQRLGEQQFF. CDR3 sequence (DNA): TGTGCCAGCAGTCAAAGACTCGGGGAACAGCAGTTCTTC. The V gene is TRBV28, the J gene TRBJ2-1; tentative D call: TRBD2 (5 bases). V dropped 5 bases and J dropped 11 bases, with 16 bases sitting between them. The CDR3 totals 13 residues. Germline V gene sequence: CDR1 MDHEN, CDR2 SYDVKM. Variable domain in full (rest from reference TRBV28 and TRBJ2-1): DVKVTQSSRYLVKRTGEKVFLECVQDMDHENMFWYRQDPGLGLRLIYFSYDVKMKEKGDIPEGYSVSREKKERFSLILESASTNQTSMYLCASSQRLGEQQFFGPGTRLTVL.

The rearrangement uses TRBV7-9 and TRBJ2-2, with 16 bases identical to TRBD2. CDR1 is SEHNR, CDR2 FQNEAQ, per germline (reference sequence). The CDR3 spans 18 residues. The junction had 8 bases not matched to a gene; V was cut back by 5 bases and J by 5 bases. The CDR3 DNA follows: TGTGCCAGCAGCCGAGGGGGACTAGCGGGAGGGCCGACCGGGGAGCTGTTTTTT. Protein: CASSRGGLAGGPTGELFF.

This sequence joins TRBV28 and TRBJ2-1; 8 bases match TRBD2. The J segment lost 5 bases and the V segment lost 7 bases, leaving 10 bases of the junction unmatched. The CDR3 has 15 residues. Germline-derived CDR1 and CDR2 are MDHEN and SYDVKM. This chain's CDR3 is CASTRRRGGHNEQFF. CDR3 DNA sequence: TGTGCCAGCACCCGACGACGGGGGGGACACAATGAGCAGTTCTTC.

This chain uses TRBV9 with TRBJ2-7; 7 bases map to TRBD1. V gave up 7 bases and J gave up 6 bases; unmatched junction bases: 7. The V gene's germline CDR1 is SGDLS and CDR2 YYNGEE. The CDR3 has 12 amino acids. DNA for the CDR3: TGTGCCAGCGGTAGACAGGGAACCGAGCAGTACTTC. Residues: CASGRQGTEQYF.

The chain has TRBV7-8 and TRBJ2-2, with D possibly matching TRBD2 (5 bases). The germline V and J ends were trimmed by 8 bases and 1 base, with 17 bases remaining between them. The CDR3 has 16 amino acids. Germline lookup yields CDR1 SGHVS and CDR2 FQNEAQ. The CDR3, as DNA: TGTGCCAGCCGATCCCCCGAGGGCCAGAACACCGGGGAGCTGTTTTTT. Amino acid sequence: CASRSPEGQNTGELFF. Based on the CDR3 plus reference TRBV7-8 and TRBJ2-2, the full variable domain is GAGVSQSPRYKVAKRGQDVALRCDPISGHVSLFWYQQALGQGPEFLTYFQNEAQLDKSGLPSDRFFAERPEGSVSTLKIQRTQQEDSAVYLCASRSPEGQNTGELFFGEGSRLTVL.

This rearrangement joins TRBV30 to TRBJ1-6; 8 positions match TRBD1. CDR1 and CDR2 from the germline V gene are GTSNPN and SVGIG (reference sequence). CDR3 length: 13 amino acids. V lost 2 bases to trimming and J lost 10 bases; unmatched junction nucleotides: 4. CDR3 residues: CAWSNTGGSPLHF. The CDR3 nucleotides read TGTGCCTGGAGTAACACAGGGGGATCACCCCTCCACTTT.

The chain joins TRBV28 to TRBJ2-7, with 8 bases that match TRBD2. In germline, CDR1 is MDHEN, CDR2 SYDVKM. The V and J ends lost 7 bases and 3 bases, in that order; junction bases with no gene match: 8. This CDR3 is 14 amino acids long. The CDR3: CASKMGLEVYEQYF. In nucleotides, the CDR3 is TGTGCCAGCAAAATGGGACTAGAAGTCTACGAGCAGTACTTC.

The chain has TRBV27 and TRBJ1-2, with TRBD1 matching 8 bases. Losses at the gene ends were 3 bases for V and 8 bases for J; bases not matched to a gene: 8. CDR1 MNHEY and CDR2 SMNVEV come from the germline V gene (reference sequence). This CDR3 is built from 14 residues. In nucleotides, the CDR3 is TGTGCCAGCAGTTTTTTGACAGGGGAAAGAGGCTACACCTTC. This sequence encodes CASSFLTGERGYTF.